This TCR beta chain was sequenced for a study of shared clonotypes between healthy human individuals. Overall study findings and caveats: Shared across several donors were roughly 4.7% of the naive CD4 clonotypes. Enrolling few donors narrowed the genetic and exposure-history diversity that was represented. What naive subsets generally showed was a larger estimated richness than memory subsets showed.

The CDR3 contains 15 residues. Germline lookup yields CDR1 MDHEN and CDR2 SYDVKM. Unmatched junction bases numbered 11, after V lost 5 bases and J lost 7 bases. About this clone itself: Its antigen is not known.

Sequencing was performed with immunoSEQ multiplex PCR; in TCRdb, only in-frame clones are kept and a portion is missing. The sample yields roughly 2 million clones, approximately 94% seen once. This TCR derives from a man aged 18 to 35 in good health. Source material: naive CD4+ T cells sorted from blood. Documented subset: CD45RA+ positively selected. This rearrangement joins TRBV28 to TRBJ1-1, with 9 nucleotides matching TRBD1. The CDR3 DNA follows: TGTGCCAGCAGTGTCCCGACAGGGGGGAGACTTGAAGCTTTCTTT. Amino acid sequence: CASSVPTGGRLEAFF.